This TCR beta chain emerged from a study of blood T cell repertoires in COVID-19. Background on the study: T cells, B-cell-depleted T cells, or PBMCs supplied cDNA or gDNA.

The V end lost 2 bases, the J end lost 4 bases, and 8 bases lay between the germline ends. Germline lookup yields CDR1 GTSNPN and CDR2 SVGIG (reference sequence). The CDR3 is 12 residues long. As originally analysed: Amplification from reference gene primers served as the basis for estimated nucleated cell counts. TCRdb keeps only in-frame clones here, not all; method: immunoSEQ multiplex PCR. Clonal size and the V and J genes are those of that table, whereas D and trimming came from the DNA. The sample includes 87,000 or so clones, over 80% of them seen just once. The sequenced material came from peripheral blood. The V call is TRBV30, the J call TRBJ1-2; D ambiguous. This sequence originates from a woman aged 80 or older with active or convalescent COVID-19. In DNA form, the CDR3 reads TGTGCCTGGAGTCCACAGAGCTATGGCTACACCTTC. This gives the protein CAWSPQSYGYTF. The whole variable domain, filled in from reference TRBV30 and TRBJ1-2, reads SQTIHQWPATLVQPVGSPLSLECTVEGTSNPNLYWYRQAAGRGLQLLFYSVGIGQISSEVPQNLSASRPQDRQFILSSKKLLLSDSGFYLCAWSPQSYGYTFGSGTRLTVV.